This T cell receptor beta chain was sequenced in a study of T cell repertoires in cytomegalovirus infection. Study at large: Recently identified HLA-C-restricted CMV epitopes and well-studied HLA-B-restricted CMV epitopes were used by the study. Through public TCR beta signatures, both CMV infection and matching HLA type were indicated. Study-wide results and limits: Ex vivo, HLA-C-restricted CMV-specific TCR beta clonotypes prevailed over the rest of the response. Totalled public TCR beta family frequency picked out people who carried CMV plus the relevant HLA.

Turning to this clonotype: Its antigen is not identified.

CDR3 length: 11 amino acids. CDR1 is DFQATT and CDR2 is SNEGSKA in the germline V gene (reference sequence). The V gene lost 5 bases and the J gene lost 9 bases, with 11 bases spanning the gap. TCRdb fed the reads into MiXCR, producing one record per CDR3 protein. The table lists approximately 590,000 distinct CDR3 sequences, approximately 40% of them singletons. The clonotype was recovered from a human donor in good health (CMV status not recorded). Some clones in this sample may be carry-over from other donors' samples. Sample: cultured PBMCs, taken from culture after CMV antigen stimulation. The genes are TRBV20-1 and TRBJ1-5; D is unresolved. CDR3 DNA sequence: TGCAGTGCTTTGGAGGATGGGCCCCAGCATTTT. The encoded protein is CSALEDGPQHF.